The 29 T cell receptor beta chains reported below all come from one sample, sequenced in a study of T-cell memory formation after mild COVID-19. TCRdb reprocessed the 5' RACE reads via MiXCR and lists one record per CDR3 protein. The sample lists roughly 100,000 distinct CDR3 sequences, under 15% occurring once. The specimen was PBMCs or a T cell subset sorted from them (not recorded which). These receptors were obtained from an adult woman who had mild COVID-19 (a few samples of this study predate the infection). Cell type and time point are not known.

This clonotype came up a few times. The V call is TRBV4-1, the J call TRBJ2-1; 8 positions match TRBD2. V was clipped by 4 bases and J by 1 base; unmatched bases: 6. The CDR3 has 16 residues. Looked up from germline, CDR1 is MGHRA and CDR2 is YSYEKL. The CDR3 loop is CASSLFSGGSYNEQFF. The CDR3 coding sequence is TGCGCCAGCAGCCTCTTCAGCGGGGGTTCCTACAATGAGCAGTTCTTC.

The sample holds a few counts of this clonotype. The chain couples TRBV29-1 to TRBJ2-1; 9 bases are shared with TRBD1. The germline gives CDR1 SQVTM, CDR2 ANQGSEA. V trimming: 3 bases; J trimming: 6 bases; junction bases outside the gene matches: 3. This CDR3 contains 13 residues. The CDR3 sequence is CSVEDRGSNEQFF. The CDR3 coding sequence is TGCAGCGTTGAGGACAGGGGATCCAATGAGCAGTTCTTC.

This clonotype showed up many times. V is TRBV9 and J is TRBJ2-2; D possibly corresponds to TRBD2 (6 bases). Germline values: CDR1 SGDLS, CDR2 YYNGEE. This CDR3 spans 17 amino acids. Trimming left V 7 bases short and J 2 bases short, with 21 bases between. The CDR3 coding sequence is TGTGCCAGCTCTAATCCTCGGGCTAGCGTAAACACCGGGGAGCTGTTTTTT. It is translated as CASSNPRASVNTGELFF.

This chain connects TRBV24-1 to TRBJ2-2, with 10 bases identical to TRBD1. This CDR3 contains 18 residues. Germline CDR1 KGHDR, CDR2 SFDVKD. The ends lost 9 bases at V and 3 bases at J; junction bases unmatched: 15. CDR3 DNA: TGTGCCACCGCACGAAGACAGGGGGCAATTGAGGACACCGGGGAGCTGTTTTTT. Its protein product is CATARRQGAIEDTGELFF.

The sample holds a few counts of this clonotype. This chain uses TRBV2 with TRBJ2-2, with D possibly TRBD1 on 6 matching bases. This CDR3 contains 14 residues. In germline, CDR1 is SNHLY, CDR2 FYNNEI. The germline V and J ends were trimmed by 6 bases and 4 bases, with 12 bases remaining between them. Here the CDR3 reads CASSGARGTGELFF. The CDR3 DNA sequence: TGTGCCAGCAGCGGGGCCAGGGGCACCGGGGAGCTGTTTTTT.

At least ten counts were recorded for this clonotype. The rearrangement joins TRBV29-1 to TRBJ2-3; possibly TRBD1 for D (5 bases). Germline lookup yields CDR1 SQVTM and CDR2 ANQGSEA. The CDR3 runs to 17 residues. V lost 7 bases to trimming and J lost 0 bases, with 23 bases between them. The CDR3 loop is CSAERRDSLRSTDTQYF. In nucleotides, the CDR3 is TGCAGCGCCGAACGACGAGACAGCCTCCGCAGCACAGATACGCAGTATTTT.

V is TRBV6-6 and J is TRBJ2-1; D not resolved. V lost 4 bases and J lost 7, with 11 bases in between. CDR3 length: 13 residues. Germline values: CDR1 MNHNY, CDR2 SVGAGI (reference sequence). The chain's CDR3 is CASSFPSGNEQFF. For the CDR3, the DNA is TGTGCCAGCAGTTTCCCTTCTGGGAATGAGCAGTTCTTC.

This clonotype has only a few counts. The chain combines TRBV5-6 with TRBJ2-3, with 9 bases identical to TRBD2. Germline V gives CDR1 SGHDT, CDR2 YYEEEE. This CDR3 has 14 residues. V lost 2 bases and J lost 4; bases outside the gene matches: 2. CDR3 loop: CASSFSGRADTQYF. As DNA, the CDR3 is TGTGCCAGCAGCTTTAGCGGGAGAGCAGATACGCAGTATTTT.

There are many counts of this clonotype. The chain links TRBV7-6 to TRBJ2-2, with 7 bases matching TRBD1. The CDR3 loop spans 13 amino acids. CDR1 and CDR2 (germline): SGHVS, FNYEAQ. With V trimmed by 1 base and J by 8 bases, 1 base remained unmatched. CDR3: CASSLEGAGELFF. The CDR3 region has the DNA TGTGCCAGCAGCTTAGAGGGGGCTGGGGAGCTGTTTTTT.

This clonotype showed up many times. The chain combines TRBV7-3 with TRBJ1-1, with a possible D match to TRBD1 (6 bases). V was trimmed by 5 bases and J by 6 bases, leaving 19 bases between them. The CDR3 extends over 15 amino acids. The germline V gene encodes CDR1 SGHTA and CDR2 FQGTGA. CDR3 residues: CASSPTQGTGAEAFF. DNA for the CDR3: TGTGCCAGCAGCCCCACCCAGGGGACGGGCGCTGAAGCTTTCTTT.

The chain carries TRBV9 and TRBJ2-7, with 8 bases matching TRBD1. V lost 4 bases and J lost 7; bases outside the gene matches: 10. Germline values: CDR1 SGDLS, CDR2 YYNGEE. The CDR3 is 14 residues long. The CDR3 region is CASSTQDRVGEQYF. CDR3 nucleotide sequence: TGTGCCAGCAGCACCCAGGACAGGGTAGGGGAGCAGTACTTC.

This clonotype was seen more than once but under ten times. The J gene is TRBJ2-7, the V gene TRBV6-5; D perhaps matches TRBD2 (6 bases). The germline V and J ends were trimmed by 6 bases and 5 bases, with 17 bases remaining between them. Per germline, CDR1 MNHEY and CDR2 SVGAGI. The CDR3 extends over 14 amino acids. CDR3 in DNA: TGTGCCAGCAGCCCTGCGGGGTTGGAGCACGAGCAGTACTTC. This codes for CASSPAGLEHEQYF.

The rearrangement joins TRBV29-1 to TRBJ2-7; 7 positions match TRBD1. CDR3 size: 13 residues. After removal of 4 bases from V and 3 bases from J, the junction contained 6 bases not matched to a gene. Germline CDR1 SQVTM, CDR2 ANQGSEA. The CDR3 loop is CSVGQGLDYEQYF. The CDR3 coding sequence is TGCAGCGTTGGACAGGGCCTTGACTACGAGCAGTACTTC.

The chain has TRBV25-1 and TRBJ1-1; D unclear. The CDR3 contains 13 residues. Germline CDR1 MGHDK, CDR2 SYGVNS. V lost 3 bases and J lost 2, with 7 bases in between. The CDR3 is CASSDRANTEAFF. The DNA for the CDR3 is TGTGCCAGCAGTGATCGCGCAAACACTGAAGCTTTCTTT.

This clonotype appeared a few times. The CDR3 loop reads CASSQDLAIDEQFF. In nucleotides, the CDR3 is TGTGCCAGCAGCCAAGACCTGGCCATCGATGAGCAGTTCTTC. The V and J genes are TRBV14 and TRBJ2-1; D unclear. Trimming left V 0 bases short and J 8 bases short, with 11 bases between. Germline V gene sequence: CDR1 SGHDN, CDR2 FVKESK. This CDR3 is built from 14 residues.

The CDR3: CASRGQETEAFF. Written as DNA, the CDR3 is TGTGCCAGCAGGGGTCAGGAGACTGAAGCTTTCTTT. V is TRBV7-9 and J is TRBJ1-1, with D hard to call. V gave up 6 bases and J gave up 5 bases, with 10 bases separating them. Per germline, CDR1 SEHNR and CDR2 FQNEAQ (reference sequence). The CDR3 spans 12 residues.

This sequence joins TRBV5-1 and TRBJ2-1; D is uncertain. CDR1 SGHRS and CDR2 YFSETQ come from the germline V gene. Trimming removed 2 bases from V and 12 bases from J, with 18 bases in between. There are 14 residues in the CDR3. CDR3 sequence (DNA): TGCGCCAGCAGCTTCCGGGCCCCCACGGAAGGGCAGTTCTTC. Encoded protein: CASSFRAPTEGQFF.

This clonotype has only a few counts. The CDR3 DNA follows: TGTGCCAGCAGCTTAACCGGGAGCCTCTACAATGAGCAGTTCTTC. This sequence encodes CASSLTGSLYNEQFF. The rearrangement joins TRBV7-6 to TRBJ2-1, with D tentatively TRBD2 (6 bases). V shed 2 bases and J shed 3 bases, with 11 bases lying between them. Germline V lookup: CDR1 SGHVS, CDR2 FNYEAQ. This CDR3 spans 15 amino acids.

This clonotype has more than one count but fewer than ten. CDR3 DNA: TGTGCCAGCAGCCCAGAGTCGAGGGACGAGCAGTACTTC. As protein: CASSPESRDEQYF. The rearrangement uses TRBV5-6 and TRBJ2-7, with D maybe TRBD2 (5 bases). Germline V gene lookup returns CDR1 SGHDT and CDR2 YYEEEE. The V and J ends lost 4 bases and 5 bases respectively, with 13 bases between them. The CDR3 loop spans 13 amino acids.

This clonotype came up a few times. The CDR3 DNA reads as TGTGCCTGGAGTTGGGGGATACGGGGTTCCTATGGCTACACCTTC. Its protein is CAWSWGIRGSYGYTF. The chain carries TRBV30 and TRBJ1-2; tentative D call: TRBD1 (5 bases). Per germline, CDR1 GTSNPN and CDR2 SVGIG (reference sequence). The CDR3 is 15 amino acids. V lost 2 bases and J lost 4, with 17 bases in between.

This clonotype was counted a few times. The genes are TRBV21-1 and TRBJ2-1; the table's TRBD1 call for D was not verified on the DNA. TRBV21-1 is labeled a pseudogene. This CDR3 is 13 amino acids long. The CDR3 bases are TGTGCCAGTGGGACAGGGGAAGGGGATGAGCAGTTCTTC. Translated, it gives CASGTGEGDEQFF.

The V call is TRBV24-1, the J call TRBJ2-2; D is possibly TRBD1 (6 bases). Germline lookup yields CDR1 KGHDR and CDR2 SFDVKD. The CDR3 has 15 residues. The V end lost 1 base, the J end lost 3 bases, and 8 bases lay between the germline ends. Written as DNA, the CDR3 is TGTGCCACCAGTGATTTACACAGGGACACCGGGGAGCTGTTTTTT. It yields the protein CATSDLHRDTGELFF.

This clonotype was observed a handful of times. The CDR3 DNA reads as TGTGCCACCAGTGCCCTATACAGGGACAATGAGCAGTTCTTC. Its protein is CATSALYRDNEQFF. The genes are TRBV24-1 and TRBJ2-1; TRBD1 is a possible D gene (6 bases). In germline, CDR1 is KGHDR, CDR2 SFDVKD. V dropped 5 bases and J dropped 5 bases, with 12 bases sitting between them. The CDR3 totals 14 residues.

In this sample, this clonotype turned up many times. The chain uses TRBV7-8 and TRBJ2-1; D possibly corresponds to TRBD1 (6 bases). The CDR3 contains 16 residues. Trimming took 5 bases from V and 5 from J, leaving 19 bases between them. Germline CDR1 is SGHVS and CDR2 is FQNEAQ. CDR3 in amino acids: CASSLVAARGNNEQFF. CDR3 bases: TGTGCCAGCAGCCTAGTTGCGGCCAGGGGCAACAATGAGCAGTTCTTC. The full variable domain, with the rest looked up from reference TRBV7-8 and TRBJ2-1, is GAGVSQSPRYKVAKRGQDVALRCDPISGHVSLFWYQQALGQGPEFLTYFQNEAQLDKSGLPSDRFFAERPEGSVSTLKIQRTQQEDSAVYLCASSLVAARGNNEQFFGPGTRLTVL.

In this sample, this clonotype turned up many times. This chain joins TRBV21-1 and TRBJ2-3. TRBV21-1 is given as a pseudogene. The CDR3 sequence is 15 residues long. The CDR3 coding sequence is TGTGCCAGCAGCAAAGCATCCGGAAGCACAGATACGCAGTATTTT. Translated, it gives CASSKASGSTDTQYF.

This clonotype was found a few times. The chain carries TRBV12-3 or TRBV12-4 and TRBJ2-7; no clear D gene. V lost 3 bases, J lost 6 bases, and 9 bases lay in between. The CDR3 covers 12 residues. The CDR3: CASSFKVSEQYF. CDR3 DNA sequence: TGTGCCAGCAGTTTCAAGGTCAGCGAGCAGTACTTC.

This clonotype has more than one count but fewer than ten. Written as DNA, the CDR3 is TGTGCCAGCAGCCAAGGACCGACTAGCGGGGACTACGAGCAGTACTTC. It specifies CASSQGPTSGDYEQYF. V usage is TRBV4-2 and J usage is TRBJ2-7, with TRBD2 matching over 11 bases. The CDR3 totals 16 residues. Per the germline V gene, CDR1 is LGHNA and CDR2 is YNFKEQ. Unmatched junction bases numbered 5, after V lost 1 base and J lost 3 bases.

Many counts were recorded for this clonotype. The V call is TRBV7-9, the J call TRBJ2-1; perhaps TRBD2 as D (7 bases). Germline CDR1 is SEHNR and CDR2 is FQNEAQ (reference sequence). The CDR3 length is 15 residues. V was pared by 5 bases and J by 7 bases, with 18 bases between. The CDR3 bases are TGTGCCAGCAGCCCGACCGGGGGGCAATTAAATGAGCAGTTCTTC. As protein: CASSPTGGQLNEQFF.

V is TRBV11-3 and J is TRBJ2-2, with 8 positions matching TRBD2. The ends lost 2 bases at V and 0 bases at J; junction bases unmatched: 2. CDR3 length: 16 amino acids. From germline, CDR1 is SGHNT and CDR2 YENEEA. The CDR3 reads CASSLFGGANTGELFF. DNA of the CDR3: TGTGCCAGCAGCTTATTCGGGGGGGCGAACACCGGGGAGCTGTTTTTT.